A selection of T cell receptor beta chains follows, all from one sample in a study of cytomegalovirus exposure and HLA in healthy donors. Some clones are missing from TCRdb's copy, which holds only in-frame ones; the method was immunoSEQ multiplex PCR. The sample lists about 62,000 clones, roughly 94% occurring once. The sequencing sample was made of PBMCs. The receptors stem from a woman between 18 and 29 years old in good health and CMV-seropositive. Both conserved end residues are trimmed from each CDR3. The order of the fields is CDR3 length, V gene, clone size, CDR3 protein. Only part of the rows carry a size: once, few, many, or a class if the clone is expanded.

>15|TRBV27|.
ASRPRLAGLSSYEQY
>13|TRBV7-7|.
ASSLGLAGWETQY
>13|TRBV5-1|.
ASSLEGLEYNEQF
>13|TRBV9|once
ASSVGNRDTDTQY
>13|TRBV28|.
ASSTRTGEVYGYT
>16|TRBV10-1|.
ATHSGERLRVSNYGYT
>14|TRBV28|.
ASREGQGGRQETQY
>12|TRBV27|.
ASSLSRAREKLF
>12|TRBV6-1|.
ASSEVGVSYGYT
>13|TRBV6-5|.
ASSYSGTQGRELF
>11|TRBV28|once
ASREGTPPSQY
>13|TRBV11-2|.
ASSLGTGDGDTQY
>15|TRBV28|.
ASSLWAGGGRNYGYT
>12|TRBV18|few
ASSPEGGTYEQY
>12|TRBV19|.
ASSMGGWLKEQY
>13|TRBV29-1|once
RVAGAGGRTGELF
>13|TRBV27|.
ASSLAYPTNEKLF
>13|TRBV9|few
ASSVELQGGRGYT
>14|TRBV4-2|many
ASSQGPGQPNSPLH
>12|TRBV27|.
ASSLSRGRYEQY
>13|TRBV7-3|.
ASSSGTSGYNEQF
>14|TRBV28|.
ASSLDWGQAKNIQY
>12|TRBV6-5|.
ASSYWDRGDEQY
>12|TRBV11-1|.
ASGGGTGGNTIY
>14|TRBV30|.
AWSATELGSTYEQY
>14|TRBV4-1|.
ASSQDILAGGNEQF
>10|TRBV4-2|.
ASSPGGGGYT
>12|TRBV7-2|.
ASSQNRGADGYT
>9|TRBV6-1|.
ASMTDNEQF
>12|TRBV6-1|.
ASSQTTGSYEQY
>10|TRBV7-9|.
ASSLWPIEQF
>14|TRBV5-1|.
ASSLGSTGSRTEAF
>15|TRBV4-2|.
ASSQEAGRGAHQPQH
>12|TRBV6-5|.
ASSGRVTTDTQY
>11|TRBV30|.
AWATTGGAEAF
>13|TRBV4-2|few
ASSQLASSYNEQF
>12|TRBV27|.
ASSPHDSNYGYT
>14|TRBV18|.
ASSPMTSGTYNEQF
>11|TRBV27|.
ASRQGAYNEQF
>11|TRBV18|.
ASSPEALLGYT
>13|TRBV29-1|.
SVEWTGATYSTQY
>10|TRBV6-1|once
ATRQGTYEQY
>14|TRBV4-2|once
ASSQDGRGGPDTQY
>14|TRBV19|.
ASSIKPQGMTGELF
>13|TRBV6-5|once
ASSYDGLGPYEQY
>12|TRBV6-1|.
ASSDAGANSPLH
>10|TRBV11-3|.
ASSLSGETQY
>11|TRBV6-5|.
ASSGTMNYGYT
>15|TRBV4-2|.
ASSLGAGPTSTDTQY
>12|TRBV6-1|.
ASSEPLRSYEQY
>12|TRBV2|.
ASKQGVTIYGYT
>12|TRBV2|.
ASSEGQGTDTQY
>11|TRBV10-3|.
AISGGMSGELF
>10|TRBV21-1|.
ASRPRVEKLF
>14|TRBV19|.
ASSRTSGNSYNEQF
>12|TRBV6-5|.
ASTSRRGQETQY